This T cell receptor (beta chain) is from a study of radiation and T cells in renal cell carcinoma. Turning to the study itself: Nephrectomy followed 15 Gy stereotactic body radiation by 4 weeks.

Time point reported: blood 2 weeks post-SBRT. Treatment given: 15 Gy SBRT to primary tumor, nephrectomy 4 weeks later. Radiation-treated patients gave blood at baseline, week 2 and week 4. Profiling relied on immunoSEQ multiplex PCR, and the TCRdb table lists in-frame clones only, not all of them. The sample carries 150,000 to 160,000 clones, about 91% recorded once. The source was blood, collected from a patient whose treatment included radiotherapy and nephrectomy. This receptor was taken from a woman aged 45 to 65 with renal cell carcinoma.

The CDR3 sequence is CASSRDNLDTGELFF. CDR3 nucleotide sequence: TGTGCCAGCAGCAGAGACAACCTTGACACCGGGGAGCTGTTTTTT. The J gene is TRBJ2-2, the V gene TRBV5-5; D uncertain. The CDR3 consists of 15 residues. With 4 bases removed from V and 3 bases from J, the gap between germline ends came to 13 bases. Per the germline V gene, CDR1 is SGHKS and CDR2 is YYEKEE (reference sequence).